What follows is one T cell receptor (beta chain) and its context. The sample originates from a study of OX40 agonist ivuxolimab in advanced cancers. V lost 0 bases and J lost 5, with 5 bases in between. There are 12 residues in the CDR3. Looked up from germline, CDR1 is SGHKS and CDR2 is YYEKEE (reference sequence). Sequencing was performed with immunoSEQ multiplex PCR; in TCRdb, only in-frame clones are kept and a portion is missing. The repertoire holds fewer than 85,000 clones, with roughly 83% as singletons. The source of this sequence is an adult with an advanced solid tumor such as melanoma, head and neck, liver or kidney cancer. The sample consisted of CD4+ or CD8+ T cells sorted from blood, taken in a trial of the OX40 agonist ivuxolimab. V and J are TRBV5-5 and TRBJ2-5; D call uncertain. The CDR3 bases are TGTGCCAGCAGCTTGGATTGGGAGACCCAGTACTTC. Protein: CASSLDWETQYF. The entire variable domain, with the rest obtained from reference TRBV5-5 and TRBJ2-5, is as follows: DAGVTQSPTHLIKTRGQQVTLRCSPISGHKSVSWYQQVLGQGPQFIFQYYEKEERGRGNFPDRFSARQFPNYSSELNVNALLLGDSALYLCASSLDWETQYFGPGTRLLVL.